The T cell receptor (beta chain) described here comes from a study of cytomegalovirus exposure and HLA in healthy donors (dated by TCRdb to 2017 to 2019). Turning to the overall study: An earlier analysis of several hundred of the donors reported more than 250 Gb of sequence data and approximately 110 million unique TCR beta sequences from about 179 million T cells. An early release that covered some 640 HLA-typed donors contained around 300 gigabases of sequencing data and 65 million to 100 million unique TCR sequences. Among the approximately 430 genotyped donors, 81% belonged to the genetic ancestry cluster associated with self-reported Caucasian donors. The aim of the study was to test whether cataloging public T cell receptors could identify signatures of past pathogen exposure. The T cell repertoires of several hundred subjects were profiled by immunosequencing and related to cytomegalovirus serostatus. Along with the approximately 600-subject first cohort, a separate validation cohort of over a hundred different subjects was used. The study combined high-throughput TCR immunosequencing, statistical association of individual TCRs with disease status, and machine learning to predict cytomegalovirus infection status. To study patterns of TCR occurrence, a later analysis re-analyzed previously published TCR beta repertoires from 550 to 800 donors and added high-resolution HLA genotyping. Rather than drawing on any new phenotypic data, the later analysis identified candidate immune exposures from TCR beta sequences and the way those sequences occurred across donors. An earlier analysis of some 500 of the donors used high-throughput TCR beta sequencing to judge whether each TCR beta V gene segment behaved as functional or pseudogenic. Donor age, sex, ethnicity and CMV serostatus were compiled together with the repertoire data. In a later genetic analysis, genome-wide SNP genotypes for about 55% of the roughly 700 donors were used, and that subset was treated as a discovery cohort. All discovery cohort repertoires had been generated on a single sequencing platform. Class I and class II HLA loci were covered by the typing at four-digit resolution. The number of typed donors differed by locus: roughly 629-630 for A, B, C, DRB1 and DQB1; 522 for DQA1; 600 to 610 for DPA1; and about 450 for DPB1. Roughly five DR-DQ haplotypes were handled as single units for association and clustering, since linkage in the cohort was strong. Among roughly 370 genotyped donors of the cohort, an average of about 240,000 unique TCR beta nucleotide sequences were sequenced per donor, around 20% of them non-productive.

Results the study describes overall, beyond this receptor: In a later genetic analysis, a missense DCLRE1C variant was associated with V-gene and J-gene trimming of TCR beta chains, and the association was replicated in an independent cohort. Because some donors lacked HLA typing at each locus, the association tests relied only on the typed subset. Across donors, most TCR sequences were observed very rarely, whereas some public TCRs were present in many individuals. Roughly uniform sequencing depth across donors was assumed in presence/absence analyses, although this assumption may not hold. A later analysis found that HLA-associated TCR beta chains were more clonally expanded and had lower generation probabilities than equally common non-associated chains. Most CMV-associated TCR beta chains appeared to be HLA-restricted in a later analysis, and the HLA associations seemed to be driven largely by CMV exposure. In the study, about 150 TCR beta chains were listed as associated with cytomegalovirus. An earlier analysis of around 540 of the donors showed that most TCR beta V segments appeared in productive rearrangements either about 87% or about 30% of the time, which broadly matched IMGT annotations. The only immune exposure information available for the cohort was CMV serostatus. A further reported finding was that TCR beta sequences accurately predicted the HLA-A and HLA-B alleles for most subjects in the first cohort. Because counts were too low, some 17 rarely observed V segments, including chromosome 9 orphons, were excluded from the earlier analysis of around 640 of the donors. The classifier was reported to diagnose cytomegalovirus status with high specificity and sensitivity in both the original and validation cohorts. The cohort was sequenced for TCR beta chains only, and without alpha or paired-chain data the features that could be detected were limited. When HLA alleles, especially DR and DQ, strongly co-occurred, attributing TCR associations to individual alleles was difficult. A cluster of highly shared sequence variants was judged likely to represent a technical artifact of the sequencing pipeline. At a false discovery rate of 0.05, a later analysis linked 16,951 TCR beta sequences to specific HLA alleles. Compared with the approximately 720-donor mean, donors in an Asian-associated ancestry cluster had fewer N-insertions in productive TCRs, according to a later genetic analysis. In a later analysis, several top co-occurrence clusters were reported to appear linked to parvovirus B19, influenza, CMV and Epstein-Barr virus. In a later analysis, the rate of TCR association differed among HLA loci, with DRB1 alleles having the most associated TCRs and HLA-C alleles having the fewest. Correlated functional status among segregating V segments might be attributable to linkage disequilibrium, but an unknown experimental factor could not be ruled out. The authors suggested that the approach could potentially be extended to other disease states and immunological phenotypes. In vitro tests confirmed that a few of the cytomegalovirus-associated TCR beta chains recognize cytomegalovirus antigens.

The cohort was made up of around 720 healthy bone marrow donors. At the time of sampling, all cohort members were nominally healthy, though unrecorded immune exposures were likely present. The donor tested CMV seropositive and was one of the 289 seropositive cohort members. A peripheral blood sample was provided by each donor, and peripheral blood mononuclear cells were used for TCR beta sequencing. Genomic DNA extraction from the blood cell samples was performed with the Qiagen DNeasy Blood Extraction Kit. Comments on this clone: It has no known antigen specificity. No much larger clone exists at a distance of one base, and base qualities are not known.

To prepare the library, the immunoSEQ multiplex PCR assay was applied. A mixture of 60 forward primers for TCR Vbeta segments and 13 reverse primers for TCR Jbeta segments was used in the multiplex PCR. Amplification of the CDR3 region of rearranged TCR beta genes was performed with a multiplex PCR assay on genomic DNA. Amplified TCR beta libraries were sequenced as 87-base-pair reads on the Illumina HiSeq System. Turning to the authors' computational methods: A later analysis counted about 80 million unique TCR beta chains across the 640 or so repertoires, and 9 million to 14 million of these chains were shared by at least two donors. A nearest-neighbor algorithm error-corrected the raw reads and collapsed the reads into unique sequences, merging closely related sequences to remove PCR and sequencing errors. Alignment of CDR3 sequences to IMGT reference sequences was used to assign V, D and J gene segments. For a sequence to be retained, a match of at least six nucleotides to both a V gene segment and a J gene segment was required. Rearrangements were called productive when the CDR3 lacked stop codons and stayed in frame with V and J; all others were non-productive. Following IMGT convention, CDR3 was defined as the stretch from the second conserved V-encoded cysteine to the conserved J-encoded phenylalanine. Sequences without an unambiguous match to a single V gene segment were excluded from the earlier analysis of several hundred of the donors. In an earlier analysis of around 600 of the donors, V segments were called functional above 56.7% productive rearrangements and were called segregating when the between-donor standard deviation exceeded 5%. To diagnose cytomegalovirus status from the catalog of TCR beta chain sequences, a statistical classification framework was built. In a later analysis, V and J genes were assigned by comparing TCR nucleotide sequences against IMGT/GENE-DB human TR gene sequences. The TCRdist pipeline was used in a later analysis to assign CDR3 sequences and most-parsimonious VDJ recombination scenarios. In a later analysis, each TCR beta chain was defined by its CDR3 amino acid sequence together with its V-gene family, and reads lacking a unique V-gene family were excluded. As a way to deal with suspected cross-contamination and a sequencing artifact, a later analysis dropped 450 to 700 nucleotide sequences that were highly shared and had low generation probability. In a later analysis, a clonal expansion index for each public chain was calculated from normalized within-repertoire ranks of inferred template counts. In a later analysis, generation probabilities were computed using a VDJ recombination model fitted to out-of-frame rearrangements, and the results were checked against IGoR. In a later analysis, hypergeometric tests were used to score TCR-TCR, TCR-HLA and TCR-CMV co-occurrence, with a repertoire-size bias correction applied to TCR pairs. To estimate false discovery rates, a later analysis permuted the HLA or CMV assignments 20 times. In a later analysis, co-occurring TCRs were grouped using DBSCAN, with TCRdist sequence similarity added in when clustering inside HLA-allele-positive subsets. Repertoires with fewer than 30,000 or more than 120,000 public chains were left out of co-occurrence clustering, as were about 5 repertoires with anomalous nucleotide sharing. TCRdb holds this immuneACCESS table with in-frame rearrangements only. Some clones are missing; in checked studies, unresolved V genes explain under half, and the rest has no known cause. From that table come the V and J calls and clone size; the DNA was used to work out D and trimming. This sample lists around 100,000 clones; 10% were detected once. Approximately 6% of the sample belongs to the ten largest clones.

Sequencing input: PBMCs. This clonotype originated in a man in his forties in good health and CMV-seropositive.

The CDR3 region: CASRGTGNQPQHF. In nucleotide form, the sequence is TGTGCCAGCAGGGGGACAGGCAATCAGCCCCAGCATTTT. The V and J segments used are TRBV28 and TRBJ1-5, with TRBD1 identical over 7 junction bases. The germline V gene supplies CDR1 MDHEN and CDR2 SYDVKM. The cysteine opens and the phenylalanine closes a CDR3 of 13 amino acids. Only CDR3 DNA is held: 39 bases, read in frame from base 1. Germline trimming amounts to 6 bases on V and 2 bases on J, with 1 as the count of junction bases outside the gene matches.